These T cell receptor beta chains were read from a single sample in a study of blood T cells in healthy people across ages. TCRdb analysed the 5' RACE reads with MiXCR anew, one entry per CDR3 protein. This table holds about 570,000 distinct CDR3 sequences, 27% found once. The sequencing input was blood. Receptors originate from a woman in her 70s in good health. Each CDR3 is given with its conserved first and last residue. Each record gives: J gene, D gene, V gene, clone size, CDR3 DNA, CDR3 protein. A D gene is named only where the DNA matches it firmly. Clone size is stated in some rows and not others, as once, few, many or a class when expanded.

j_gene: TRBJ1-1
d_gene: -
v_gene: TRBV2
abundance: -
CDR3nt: TGTGCCAGCCTGGGCGCTTTCTTT
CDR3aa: CASLGAFF

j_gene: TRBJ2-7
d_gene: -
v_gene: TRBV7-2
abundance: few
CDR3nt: TGTGCCAGCAGCTTAGCCGCCGGGACGGGCTACGAGCAGTACTTC
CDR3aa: CASSLAAGTGYEQYF

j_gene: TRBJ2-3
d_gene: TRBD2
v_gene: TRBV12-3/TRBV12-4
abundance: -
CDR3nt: TGTGCCAGCAGTGATTTAAAAGCGGGGGGGATCACAGATACGCAGTATTTT
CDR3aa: CASSDLKAGGITDTQYF

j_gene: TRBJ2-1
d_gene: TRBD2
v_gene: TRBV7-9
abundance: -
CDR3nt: TGTGCCAGCAGCCTGTGGGGAGCGGGGGGTACAAGGGAGCAGTTCTTC
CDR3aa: CASSLWGAGGTREQFF

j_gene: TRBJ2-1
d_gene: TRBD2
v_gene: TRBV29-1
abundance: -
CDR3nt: TGCAGCGTTGAAGTTAGCGGGGAGTACAATGAGCAGTTCTTC
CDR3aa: CSVEVSGEYNEQFF

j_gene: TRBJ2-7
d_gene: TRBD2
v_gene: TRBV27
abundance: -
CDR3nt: TGTGCCAGCAGTCTACCCACTAGCGGGGGGTCCTACGAGCAGTACTTC
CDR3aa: CASSLPTSGGSYEQYF

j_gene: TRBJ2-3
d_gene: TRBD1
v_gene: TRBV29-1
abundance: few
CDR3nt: TGCAGCGTTGAGAGGGACAGGGCCCAATATACGCAGTATTTT
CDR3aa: CSVERDRAQYTQYF

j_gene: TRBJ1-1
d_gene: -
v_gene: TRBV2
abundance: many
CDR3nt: TGTGCCAGCAGTAAAGGGGGGGGGTTGAACACTGAAGCTTTCTTT
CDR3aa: CASSKGGGLNTEAFF

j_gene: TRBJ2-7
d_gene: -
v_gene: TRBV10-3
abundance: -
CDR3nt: TGTGCCATCAGTGAGTCGTTAGGTGGTCGGGAGCAGTACTTC
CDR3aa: CAISESLGGREQYF

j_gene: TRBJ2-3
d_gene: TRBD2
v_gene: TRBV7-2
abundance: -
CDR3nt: TGTGCCAGCAGCTTCCTCGGGGGGATCACAGATACGCAGTATTTT
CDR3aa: CASSFLGGITDTQYF

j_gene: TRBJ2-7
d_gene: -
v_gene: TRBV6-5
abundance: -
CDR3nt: TGTGCCAGCAGTGGACAGATCTCCTACGAGCAGTACTTC
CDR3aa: CASSGQISYEQYF

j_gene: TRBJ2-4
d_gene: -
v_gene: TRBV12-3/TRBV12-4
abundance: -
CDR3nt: TGTGCCAGAAGTTTCGCGGGACAGACAAAGAAAAACATTCAGTACTTC
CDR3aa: CARSFAGQTKKNIQYF

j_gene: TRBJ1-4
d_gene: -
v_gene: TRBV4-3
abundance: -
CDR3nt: TGCGCCAGCAGCCAAGGGAATGAGGTGGGGAATGAAGGGGAAAAACTGTTTTTT
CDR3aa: CASSQGNEVGNEGEKLFF

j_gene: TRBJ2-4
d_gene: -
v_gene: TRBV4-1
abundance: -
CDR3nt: TGCGCCAGCAGCGCGGGACAGCCTTCAAGCATTCAGTACTTC
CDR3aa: CASSAGQPSSIQYF

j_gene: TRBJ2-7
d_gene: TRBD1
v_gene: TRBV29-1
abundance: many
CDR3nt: TGCAGCGTTGAAGGTTTGCACGACAGGGGCCCCTACGAGCAGTACTTC
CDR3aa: CSVEGLHDRGPYEQYF

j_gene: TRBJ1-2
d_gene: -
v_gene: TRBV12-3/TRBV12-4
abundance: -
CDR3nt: TGTGCCAGCACCATCGACAGCTACAACTATGGCTACACCTTC
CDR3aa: CASTIDSYNYGYTF

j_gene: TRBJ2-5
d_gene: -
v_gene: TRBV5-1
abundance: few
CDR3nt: TGCGCCAGCAGCTTGAATGTTCGGGAGACCCAGTACTTC
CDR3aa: CASSLNVRETQYF

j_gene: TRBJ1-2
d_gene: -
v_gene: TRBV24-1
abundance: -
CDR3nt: TGTGCCACCAGTGATTTCGACAGGCCGGATGGCTACACCTTC
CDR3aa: CATSDFDRPDGYTF

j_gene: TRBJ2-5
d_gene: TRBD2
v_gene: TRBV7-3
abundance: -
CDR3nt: TGTGCCAGCATCGGGATACTAGCGAGGCAAGAGACCCAGTACTTC
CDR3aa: CASIGILARQETQYF

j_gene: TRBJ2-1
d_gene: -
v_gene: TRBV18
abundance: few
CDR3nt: TGTGCCAGCTCGTCCACGACGGGAAATGAGCAGTTCTTC
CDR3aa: CASSSTTGNEQFF

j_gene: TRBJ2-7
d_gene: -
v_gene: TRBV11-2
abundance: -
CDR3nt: TGTGCCAGCAGCTTGGTCCGGGCGAGCTCCTACGAGCAGTACTTC
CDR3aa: CASSLVRASSYEQYF

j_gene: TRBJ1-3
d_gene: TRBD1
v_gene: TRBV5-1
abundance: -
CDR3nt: TGCGCCAGCAGCTTGGGGACAGGGGATCTAGCCATATATTTT
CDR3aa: CASSLGTGDLAIYF

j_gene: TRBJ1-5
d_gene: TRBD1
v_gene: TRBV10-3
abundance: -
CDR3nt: TGTGCCATCGGAGGGGGTTCAAGGGGGCTGTTTCAGCCCCAGCATTTT
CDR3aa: CAIGGGSRGLFQPQHF

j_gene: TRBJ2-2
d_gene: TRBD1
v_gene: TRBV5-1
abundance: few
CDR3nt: TGCGCCAGCAGCTTAGAAGCGACAGGGCGGACCGGGGAGCTGTTTTTT
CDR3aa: CASSLEATGRTGELFF

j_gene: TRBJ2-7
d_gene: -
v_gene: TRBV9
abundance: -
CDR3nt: TGTGCCAGCAGCGTCAGGGACGGTTGGGAGCAGTACTTC
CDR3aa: CASSVRDGWEQYF

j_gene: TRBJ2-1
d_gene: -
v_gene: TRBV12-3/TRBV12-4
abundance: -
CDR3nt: TGTGCCAGCAGTTCCGCAGGGAAAACCTACAATGAGCAGTCCTTC
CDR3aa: CASSSAGKTYNEQSF

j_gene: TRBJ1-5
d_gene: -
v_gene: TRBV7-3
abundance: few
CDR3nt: TGTGCCAGCAGCTTAATGGGGGGAAGCAATCAGCCCCAGCATTTT
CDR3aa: CASSLMGGSNQPQHF

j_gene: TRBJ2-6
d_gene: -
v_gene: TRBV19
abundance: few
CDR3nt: TGTGCCAGTAGACAGGGATCCGGGGCCAACGTCCTGACTTTC
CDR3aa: CASRQGSGANVLTF

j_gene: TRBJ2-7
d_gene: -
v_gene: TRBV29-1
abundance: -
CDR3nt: TGCAGCGTTCAAGGACTCCCCTCGAGTGGCGAGCAGTACTTC
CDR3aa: CSVQGLPSSGEQYF

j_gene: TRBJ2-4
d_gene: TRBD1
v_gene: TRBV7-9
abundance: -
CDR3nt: TGTGCCAGCAGGCCCGCCGGGACAGGCCTCAAAAACATTCAGTACTTC
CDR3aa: CASRPAGTGLKNIQYF

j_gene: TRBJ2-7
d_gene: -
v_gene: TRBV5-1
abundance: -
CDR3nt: TGCGCCAGCAGCTTGGCCGGCCTCTCCTACGAGCAGTACTTC
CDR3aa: CASSLAGLSYEQYF

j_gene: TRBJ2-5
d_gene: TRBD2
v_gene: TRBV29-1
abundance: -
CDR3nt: TGCAGCGTTGTGGGGAGGGCAGAGACCCAGTACTTC
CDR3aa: CSVVGRAETQYF

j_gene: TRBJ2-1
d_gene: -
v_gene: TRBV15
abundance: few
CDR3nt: TGTGCCACCAGCAACACCCTGGACTCGGGAAGAAATGAGCAGTTCTTC
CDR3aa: CATSNTLDSGRNEQFF

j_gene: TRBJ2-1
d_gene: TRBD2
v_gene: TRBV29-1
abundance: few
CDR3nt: TGCAGCGTTGTAGCGGCGGGGGTGGAGTTCTTC
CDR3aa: CSVVAAGVEFF

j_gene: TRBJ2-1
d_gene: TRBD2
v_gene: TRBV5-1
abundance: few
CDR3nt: TGCGCCAGCAGCCCCCGGGGGGTCGCTATGAATGAGCAGTTCTTC
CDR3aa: CASSPRGVAMNEQFF

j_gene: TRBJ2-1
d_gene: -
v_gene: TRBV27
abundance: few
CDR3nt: TGTGCCAGCAGGCCCTCCCGGGGGGCCTACTACAATGAGCAGTTCTTC
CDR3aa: CASRPSRGAYYNEQFF

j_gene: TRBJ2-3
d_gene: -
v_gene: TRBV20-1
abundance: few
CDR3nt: TGCAGTGCCAGCGGTATGTGGCGGGGTAGCACAGATACGCAGTATTTT
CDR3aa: CSASGMWRGSTDTQYF

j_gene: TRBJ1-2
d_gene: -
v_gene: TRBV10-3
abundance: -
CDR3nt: TGTGCCATCAGTGAGTCGGAAACGCTCAACTATGGCTACACCTTC
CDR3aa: CAISESETLNYGYTF

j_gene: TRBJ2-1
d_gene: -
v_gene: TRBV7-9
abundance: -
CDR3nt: TGTGCCAGCAGCTCCCTTCAAGGATATGCCTACAATGAGCAGTTCTTC
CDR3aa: CASSSLQGYAYNEQFF

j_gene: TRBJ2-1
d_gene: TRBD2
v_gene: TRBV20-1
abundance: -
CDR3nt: TGCAGTGCTCCCGTTAGCGGGGGGGCCGGGAATGAGCAGTTCTTC
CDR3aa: CSAPVSGGAGNEQFF

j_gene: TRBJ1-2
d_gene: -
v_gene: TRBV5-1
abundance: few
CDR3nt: TGCGCCAGCAGCTCCCAGAGACAGAGCTCTCTTTATGGCTACACCTTC
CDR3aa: CASSSQRQSSLYGYTF

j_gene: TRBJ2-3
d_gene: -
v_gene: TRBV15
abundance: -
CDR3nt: TGTGCCACCAGCAGTGAATATCGGGTCACAGATACGCAGTATTTT
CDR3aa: CATSSEYRVTDTQYF

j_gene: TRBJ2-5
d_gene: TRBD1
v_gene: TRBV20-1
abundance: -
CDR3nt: TGCAGTGCTAGCTCGGGACAGACCAAAGAGACCCAGTACTTC
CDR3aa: CSASSGQTKETQYF

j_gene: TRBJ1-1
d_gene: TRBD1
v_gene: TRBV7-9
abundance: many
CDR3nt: TGTGCCAGCAGCGGACAGGGGGTGAACACTGAAGCTTTCTTT
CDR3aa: CASSGQGVNTEAFF

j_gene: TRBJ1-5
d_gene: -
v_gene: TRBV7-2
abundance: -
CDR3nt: TGTGCCAGCAGCTTATCTCCCGATAGCAATCAGCCCCAGCATTTT
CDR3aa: CASSLSPDSNQPQHF

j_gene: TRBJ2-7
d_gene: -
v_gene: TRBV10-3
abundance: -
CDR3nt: TGTGCCATCAGTGAGGTCGGAGGGTTGACCTCCTACGAGCAGTACTTC
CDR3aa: CAISEVGGLTSYEQYF

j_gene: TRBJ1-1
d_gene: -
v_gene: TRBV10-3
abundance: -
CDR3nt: TGTGCCATCAGTCGGGACACTATACACGGGGCTTTCTTT
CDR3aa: CAISRDTIHGAFF

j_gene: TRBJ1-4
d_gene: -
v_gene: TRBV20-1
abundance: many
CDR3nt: TGCAGTGCCCCGGGAGCAACTAATGAAAAACTGTTTTTT
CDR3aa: CSAPGATNEKLFF

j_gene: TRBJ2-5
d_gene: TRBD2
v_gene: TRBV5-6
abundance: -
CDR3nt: TGTGCCAGCAGCTGGGGATTTGCAGGCGGGGGGCAAGAGACCCAGTACTTC
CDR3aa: CASSWGFAGGGQETQYF

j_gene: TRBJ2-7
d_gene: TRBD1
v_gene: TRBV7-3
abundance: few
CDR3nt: TGTGCCAGCAGCCCCAACAGGGGCCACGAGCAGTACTTC
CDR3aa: CASSPNRGHEQYF

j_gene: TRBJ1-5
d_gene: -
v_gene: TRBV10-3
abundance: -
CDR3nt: TGTGCCATCAGTGAACAGGTCGACCAGCCCCAGCATTTT
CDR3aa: CAISEQVDQPQHF

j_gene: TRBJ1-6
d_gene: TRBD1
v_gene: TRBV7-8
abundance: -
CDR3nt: TGTGCCAGCAGCGCCGGACAGGGGGCAAGCTCCTATAATTCACCCCTCCACTTT
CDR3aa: CASSAGQGASSYNSPLHF

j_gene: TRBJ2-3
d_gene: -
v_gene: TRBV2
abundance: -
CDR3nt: TGTGCCAGCAGTCTTTTTAGCGAAGATACGCAGTATTTT
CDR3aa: CASSLFSEDTQYF

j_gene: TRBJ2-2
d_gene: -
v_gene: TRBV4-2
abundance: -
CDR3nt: TGTGCCAGCGGACCTGGGGAGCACGCCGAGAACACCGGGGAGCTGTTTTTT
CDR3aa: CASGPGEHAENTGELFF

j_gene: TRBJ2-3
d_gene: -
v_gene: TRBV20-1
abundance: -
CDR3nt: TGCAGTGCTGAATCCGGGACTAGCACAGATACGCAGTATTTT
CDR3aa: CSAESGTSTDTQYF

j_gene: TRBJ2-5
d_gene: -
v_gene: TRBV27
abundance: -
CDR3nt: TGTGCCAGCAGTTTAGTCGCCGTGCCTACAGGTAGTCAAGAGACCCAGTACTTC
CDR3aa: CASSLVAVPTGSQETQYF

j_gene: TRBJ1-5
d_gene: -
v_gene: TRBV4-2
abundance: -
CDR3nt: TGTGCCAGCAGCCAAGGTACGATCAATCAGCCCCAGCATTTT
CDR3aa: CASSQGTINQPQHF

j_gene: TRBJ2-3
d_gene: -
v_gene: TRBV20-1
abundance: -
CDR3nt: TGCAGTGCTAGAAGGACGGCAGATACGCAGTATTTT
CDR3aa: CSARRTADTQYF